The present entry profiles one TCR beta chain with its context. This sample was included in a study of blood T cell repertoires in COVID-19. Study-wide context: PBMCs, B-cell-depleted T cells, or T cells provided the cDNA or gDNA that made up the material.

Unmatched junction bases numbered 3, after V lost 4 bases and J lost 4 bases. This CDR3 has 16 residues. Germline values: CDR1 MGHRA, CDR2 YSYEKL. Recruitment covered 20 to 25 US areas and drew participants whose ages spanned roughly 18 to 100 years. Participants' own reports of clinical history determined their cohort assignment. Authors' analysis steps: Reference gene primer amplification gave nucleated cell count estimates. Using immunoSEQ multiplex PCR, the repertoire was profiled, and TCRdb retains in-frame clones only, with some absent. The V and J calls and clone size are taken from that table; D and trimming were inferred from the DNA. The table lists about 210,000 clones, approximately 80% of them singletons.

The sequence came from a man between 25 and 39 years old with acute COVID-19. The gene calls are TRBV4-1 and TRBJ2-3, with 15 bases lining up with TRBD2. What was sequenced was PBMCs or T cells enriched from blood (not recorded which). The CDR3, as DNA: TGCGCCAGCAGCCTCGGGACTAGCGGGGGGCCAGATACGCAGTATTTT. Amino acid sequence: CASSLGTSGGPDTQYF.